This is a list of T cell receptor beta chains from one sample in a study of tumor-infiltrating lymphocytes in primary liver carcinoma. TCRdb re-analysed the multiplex PCR reads in MiXCR, keeping a single row per CDR3 protein. The table shows approximately 190,000 distinct CDR3 sequences, with around four fifths occurring only once. The sample was tumor tissue from primary liver carcinoma. These receptors were collected from a man aged 35 to 55 with primary liver carcinoma and hepatitis B virus infection. Each CDR3 is given with its conserved first and last residue. The D gene is left open where the match is weak. A row's size may be missing; if present it is once, few, many or a size class.

clone_size | j_call | v_call | d_call | cdr3_nt | cdr3_aa
. | TRBJ2-1 | TRBV4-3 | . | TGCGCCACCAGCCAAGATAGATACACCCTATACAATGAGCAGTTCTTC | CATSQDRYTLYNEQFF
. | TRBJ2-2 | TRBV4-3 | . | TGCGCCACCAGCCATGATTGGTACGGGGAGCTGTTTTTT | CATSHDWYGELFF
. | TRBJ2-2 | TRBV4-1 | . | TGCGCCAACAGCCTCCAGGGGGAGGGCTCCGGGGAGCTGCTTTTT | CANSLQGEGSGELLF
. | TRBJ1-2 | TRBV4-3 | . | TGCGCCAGCAGCCAATCCGCAAACTATGGCTACACCTTC | CASSQSANYGYTF
. | TRBJ1-2 | TRBV29-1 | . | TGCAGCGTTGGGGCACCAACAGGAATTCGAGTGGCTAACTATGGCTACACTTTC | CSVGAPTGIRVANYGYTF
. | TRBJ2-3 | TRBV4-1 | . | TGCGCCAGCATCCACCAGTCAGATAGGCAGTATTTT | CASIHQSDRQYF
. | TRBJ1-1 | TRBV29-1 | . | TGCAACGTTCTTCAGACAGACAGCAACACTGAAGCATTCTTT | CNVLQTDSNTEAFF
. | TRBJ1-5 | TRBV12-3/TRBV12-4 | . | TGTGCCAGCATTTCCGGGATGGGACAGCCCCAGCATTTT | CASISGMGQPQHF
. | TRBJ1-5 | TRBV19 | . | TGTGCCAGTAGGCTAGCGGCAGGACCCTGGCAGCCCCAGCATTTT | CASRLAAGPWQPQHF
once | TRBJ2-5 | TRBV6-2/TRBV6-3 | . | TGTGCTAGCAGTCAGTCGACGGCAGTGGGCGAAGAGACCCAGTACTTC | CASSQSTAVGEETQYF
. | TRBJ2-7 | TRBV6-2/TRBV6-3 | . | TGTGCCATCAAAAGACTACAGGAGAGCTACGAGCAGCACTTC | CAIKRLQESYEQHF
. | TRBJ2-1 | TRBV12-3/TRBV12-4 | . | TGTGCCAACGGGGAGGCGGGCGGGTATCTCTCCTACAATGAGCAGTTCTTC | CANGEAGGYLSYNEQFF
. | TRBJ1-5 | TRBV12-3/TRBV12-4 | . | TGTCCCAGCAGCTCCCGGGAGAGCAATCAGCCCCAACATTTT | CPSSSRESNQPQHF
. | TRBJ1-4 | TRBV6-6 | TRBD1 | TGTACCAACAGTAACCGGGACAGGGGGCGAGGCGAAAAACTGTTTTTT | CTNSNRDRGRGEKLFF
. | TRBJ2-1 | TRBV12-3/TRBV12-4 | TRBD2 | TGTCCCGGCGCCGGGAGGAGAAATGAGCAGTTCTTC | CPGAGRRNEQFF
many | TRBJ1-2 | TRBV5-1 | . | TGCGCCAGCAGCTTGGAGAGGGTCACGGGGGATGGCTACACCTTC | CASSLERVTGDGYTF
once | TRBJ2-3 | TRBV6-2/TRBV6-3 | . | TGTGCCAGCAGTGCCCAACGGAGAGATCAGCCCCAGTATTTT | CASSAQRRDQPQYF
. | TRBJ2-1 | TRBV20-1 | TRBD2 | TGCAGTGCTAGAGTTCCGAGGACTAGCGGGAGAGGGGGGTACAATGAGCAGTTCTTC | CSARVPRTSGRGGYNEQFF
. | TRBJ2-3 | TRBV7-3 | . | TGTGCCAGCAGCTTAACGGGTGCAAACGTAGATACGCAGTATTTT | CASSLTGANVDTQYF
. | TRBJ2-7 | TRBV11-1 | . | TGTGCCAGCAGAGGGGACTCATACGAGCAGTACTTC | CASRGDSYEQYF
. | TRBJ2-3 | TRBV5-5 | . | TGTGCCAGCAGCTGGGGAAAGGTGGCAGATACACAGTATTTT | CASSWGKVADTQYF
. | TRBJ2-1 | TRBV5-1 | . | TGCGCCAGCAGCTTGGCTGGGGCTTTTGCTGAGCAGTTCTTC | CASSLAGAFAEQFF
. | TRBJ1-2 | TRBV11-2 | . | TGTGCCAGCAGCTTAGATCGGGTAGCTTATGGCTATACCTTC | CASSLDRVAYGYTF
. | TRBJ1-2 | TRBV28 | . | TGTGCCAGCAGAGAGGGAAGGATCTTCTATGGCTACACCTTC | CASREGRIFYGYTF
. | TRBJ2-7 | TRBV6-2/TRBV6-3 | . | TGTGTCAGCAGTTACTATGGGCCAGGAGAGCATTACTTC | CVSSYYGPGEHYF
. | TRBJ2-1 | TRBV11-1 | . | TGTGCCTGCAGCTTGGGAGGGGGAGCCGGTGAGCAGTTCTTC | CACSLGGGAGEQFF
. | TRBJ2-2 | TRBV7-8 | . | TGTGCCAGCAGCTCAAGCTCGCTGCGGGACGCGAACACCGGGGAGCTGTCATTT | CASSSSSLRDANTGELSF
few | TRBJ1-2 | TRBV12-3/TRBV12-4 | . | TGTGCCAGCAGCCCCTCGGCGACTAATTATGGCTACACCTTC | CASSPSATNYGYTF
. | TRBJ2-4 | TRBV5-1 | . | TGCGCTAGCAGCTTGGCCCCACAGGATGGAGACATTCAGTACTTC | CASSLAPQDGDIQYF
. | TRBJ1-1 | TRBV11-2 | . | TGTGCCAGCAGGGGACAGAACACTGAAGCTTTCTTT | CASRGQNTEAFF
. | TRBJ2-1 | TRBV4-1 | . | TGCGCCAGCAGCCAACATCGGACCCGCTCCTACAATGAGCAGTTCTTC | CASSQHRTRSYNEQFF
. | TRBJ2-3 | TRBV11-1 | . | TGTGCCAGCAGTTCTGGGGGAAGCTCTGGTGGAGCCCACACAGATACGCAGTATTTT | CASSSGGSSGGAHTDTQYF
. | TRBJ2-7 | TRBV6-2/TRBV6-3 | TRBD2 | TGTGTCAGCAGTTACTTAGCGGGGAGGAACATCTACGAGCAGTACTTC | CVSSYLAGRNIYEQYF
. | TRBJ2-2 | TRBV11-1 | . | TGTGTCAGGAGCACAGACTCGGACACCTGGGAGCTGTTTTTT | CVRSTDSDTWELFF
. | TRBJ2-1 | TRBV4-1 | TRBD1 | TGCGCCAGCGGCCAAGAGGCCACGACAGGGTACAATGAGCAGTTCTTC | CASGQEATTGYNEQFF